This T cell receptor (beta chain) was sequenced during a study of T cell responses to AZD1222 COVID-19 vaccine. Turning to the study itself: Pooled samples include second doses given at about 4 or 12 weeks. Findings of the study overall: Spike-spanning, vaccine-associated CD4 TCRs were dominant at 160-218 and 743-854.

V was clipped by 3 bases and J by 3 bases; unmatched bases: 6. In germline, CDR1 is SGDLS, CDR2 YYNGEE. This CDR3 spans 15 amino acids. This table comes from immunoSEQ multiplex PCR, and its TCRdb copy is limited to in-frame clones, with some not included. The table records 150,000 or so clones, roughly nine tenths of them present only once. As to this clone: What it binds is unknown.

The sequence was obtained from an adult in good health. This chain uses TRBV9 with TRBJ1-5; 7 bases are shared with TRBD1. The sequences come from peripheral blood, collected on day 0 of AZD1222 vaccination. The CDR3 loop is CASSAGTVLNQPQHF. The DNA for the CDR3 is TGTGCCAGCAGCGCCGGGACAGTCCTCAATCAGCCCCAGCATTTT.